This TCR beta chain was captured in a study of T cells in Graves' hyperthyroidism and ophthalmopathy. The TCR beta CDR3 regions underwent amplification using RNA transcripts as the source. The HTBI primer set served for first-round RT-PCR of the TCR CDR3. TCRdb analysed the multiplex PCR reads with MiXCR anew, one entry per CDR3 protein. The sample holds about 360,000 distinct CDR3 sequences; 13% are singletons and the top ten take roughly 9.2%. Patients were excluded for uncontrolled infection, other autoimmune disease, pregnancy or lactation. This CDR3 comprises 14 residues. The V end was cut by 5 bases, the J end by 1 base, with 12 bases between. Germline CDR1 DFQATT, CDR2 SNEGSKA (reference sequence).

The receptor's source is a woman aged 18-29 years with Graves' hyperthyroidism. The sequenced sample was blood. V is TRBV20-1 and J is TRBJ1-5; D call uncertain. The CDR3 DNA reads as TGCAGTGCTGCGGACGGCGGGAGCAATCAGCCCCAGCATTTT. This encodes CSAADGGSNQPQHF.